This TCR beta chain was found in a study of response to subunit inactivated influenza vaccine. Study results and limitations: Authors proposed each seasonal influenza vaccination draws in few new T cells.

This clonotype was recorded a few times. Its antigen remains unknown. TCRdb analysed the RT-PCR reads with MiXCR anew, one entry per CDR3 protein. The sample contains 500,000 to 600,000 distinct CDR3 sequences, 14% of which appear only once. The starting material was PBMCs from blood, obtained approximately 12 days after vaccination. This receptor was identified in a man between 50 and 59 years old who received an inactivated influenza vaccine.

The CDR3 nucleotides are TGCAGTGCCCCCGAAACAGGCCGACCCTACGAGCAGTACTTC. Its translation is CSAPETGRPYEQYF. The gene calls are TRBV20-1 and TRBJ2-7, with D possibly being TRBD1 (5 bases). V was trimmed by 6 bases and J by 2 bases, leaving 17 bases between them. CDR1 DFQATT and CDR2 SNEGSKA come from the germline V gene (reference sequence). This CDR3 contains 14 residues.